Described below is a single TCR beta chain sequence and its context. This entry comes from a study of T cell changes during pregnancy in multiple sclerosis. The data were produced by immunoSEQ multiplex PCR, yet TCRdb's version contains in-frame clones alone and is incomplete. The sample records over 60,000 clones, 90% to 95% being singletons. Trimming left V 0 bases short and J 3 bases short, with 5 bases between. There are 13 residues in the CDR3. Germline CDR1 SGHTA, CDR2 FQGNSA. The sample here was peripheral blood, taken in the first trimester of pregnancy. J is TRBJ1-1 and V is TRBV7-2; D remains ambiguous. The sequence was obtained from a female donor with multiple sclerosis, enrolled in a pregnancy study. CDR3 in amino acids: CASSLAAYTEAFF. CDR3 nucleotides: TGTGCCAGCAGCTTAGCAGCGTACACTGAAGCTTTCTTT. Complete variable domain (other parts from reference TRBV7-2 and TRBJ1-1): GAGVSQSPSNKVTEKGKDVELRCDPISGHTALYWYRQSLGQGLEFLIYFQGNSAPDKSGLPSDRFSAERTGGSVSTLTIQRTQQEDSAVYLCASSLAAYTEAFFGQGTRLTVV.